Included here is one T cell receptor beta chain sequence, with context. The specificity of this receptor is unknown. No base quality information exists; no much larger clone differs at one position. This sample was included in a study of cytomegalovirus exposure and HLA in healthy donors (dated by TCRdb to about 2017). In terms of the full investigation: In an earlier analysis of some 550 of the donors, about 270 Gb of sequence data and some 120 million unique TCR beta sequences from 180 million or so T cells were reported. The number of donors typed differed by locus, with roughly 620-640 for A, B, C, DRB1 and DQB1, roughly 520 for DQA1, 600 to 610 for DPA1, and around 450 for DPB1. Across around 400 genotyped donors of the cohort, an average of about 240,000 unique TCR beta nucleotide sequences per donor were sequenced, and roughly 20% of those sequences were non-productive. Of the roughly 400 genotyped donors, around 81% fell in the genetic ancestry cluster associated with self-reported Caucasian donors. A separate validation cohort of roughly 130 different subjects was used in addition to the approximately 610-subject first cohort. Four to six DR-DQ haplotypes were handled as single units for association and clustering, since linkage in the cohort was strong. The later analysis used no new phenotypic data to find candidate immune exposures, relying instead on TCR beta sequences and their occurrence across donors. To predict cytomegalovirus infection status, the study brought together high-throughput TCR immunosequencing, statistical association of individual TCRs with disease status, and machine learning. Every discovery cohort repertoire had been produced on one sequencing platform. The aim of the study was to test whether cataloging public T cell receptors could identify signatures of past pathogen exposure. A later analysis re-analyzed previously published TCR beta repertoires from approximately 670 donors and added high-resolution HLA genotyping to study TCR occurrence patterns. About 300 gigabases of sequencing data and tens of millions of unique TCR sequences were included in an early release covering about 700 HLA-typed donors. Donor age, sex, ethnicity and CMV serostatus were collected together with the repertoire data. An earlier analysis of around 640 of the donors used high-throughput TCR beta sequencing to judge whether each TCR beta V gene segment behaved as functional or pseudogenic. HLA typing included class I and class II loci at four-digit resolution. The study used immunosequencing to profile the T cell repertoires of more than 650 subjects and linked those repertoires to cytomegalovirus serostatus. A later genetic analysis took genome-wide SNP genotypes for about 55% of the roughly 670 donors and used that subset as a discovery cohort. Broader findings and caveats from the paper: Only TCR beta chains were sequenced in this cohort, and the absence of alpha or paired-chain data limited detectable features. In a later analysis, HLA-associated TCR beta chains showed more clonal expansion and lower generation probabilities than non-associated chains that were equally common. CMV serostatus was the only immune exposure information available for the cohort. Linkage disequilibrium might explain the correlated functional status among segregating V segments, but an unknown experimental factor could not be ruled out. A few of the identified cytomegalovirus-associated TCR beta chains were confirmed in vitro to be specific for cytomegalovirus antigens. A further reported finding was that TCR beta sequences accurately predicted the HLA-A and HLA-B alleles for most subjects in the first cohort. Sequencing depth was assumed to be roughly uniform across donors in the presence/absence analyses, though that assumption may not hold. The authors suggested that the approach could potentially be extended to other disease states and immunological phenotypes. An earlier analysis of around 500 of the donors showed that most TCR beta V segments appeared in productive rearrangements either about 87% or about 30% of the time, which broadly matched IMGT annotations. Because counts were too low, roughly 16 rarely observed V segments, including chromosome 9 orphons, were excluded from the earlier analysis of 587 of the donors. A total of 150 or so TCR beta chains were listed by the study as associated with cytomegalovirus. Compared with the approximately 700-donor mean, donors in an Asian-associated ancestry cluster had fewer N-insertions in productive TCRs, according to a later genetic analysis. According to a later analysis, parvovirus B19, influenza, CMV and Epstein-Barr virus appeared linked to several top co-occurrence clusters. Most CMV-associated TCR beta chains appeared to be HLA-restricted in a later analysis, and the HLA associations seemed to be driven largely by CMV exposure. Strong co-occurrence of HLA alleles, especially DR and DQ, made assigning TCR associations to individual alleles difficult. Some IMGT-functional V segments, including TRBV6-2 and TRBV6-3, could not be distinguished by the 87-base-pair reads and were therefore excluded. The classifier was reported to diagnose cytomegalovirus status with high specificity and sensitivity in both the original cohort and the validation cohort. A later analysis associated some 17,000 TCR beta sequences with specific HLA alleles at a false discovery rate of 0.05. An association between a missense DCLRE1C variant and V-gene and J-gene trimming of TCR beta chains was found in a later genetic analysis and replicated in an independent cohort. The sequencing pipeline was judged likely to have produced a cluster of highly shared sequence variants as a technical artifact. Most TCR sequences were seen in very few donors, while some public TCRs were found in many individuals. Because some donors lacked HLA typing at each locus, the association tests relied only on the typed subset. In a later analysis, TCR association rates were found to vary across HLA loci, with the most associated TCRs seen for DRB1 alleles and the fewest for HLA-C alleles.

Library preparation used the immunoSEQ multiplex PCR assay. For the multiplex PCR, a mixture combining 60 forward primers for TCR Vbeta segments and 13 reverse primers for TCR Jbeta segments was used. The CDR3 region of rearranged TCR beta genes was amplified from genomic DNA by a multiplex PCR assay. Amplified TCR beta libraries were sequenced as 87-base-pair reads on the Illumina HiSeq System. In the source study's methods: A later analysis tallied 75 million to 95 million unique TCR beta chains across the 700 or so repertoires, and about 10 million of those chains were shared by two or more donors. To remove PCR and sequencing errors, raw reads were error-corrected and collapsed into unique sequences using a nearest-neighbor algorithm that merged closely related sequences. CDR3 sequences were aligned to IMGT reference sequences to assign V, D and J gene segments. For a sequence to be retained, at least a six-nucleotide match to both a V gene segment and a J gene segment was required. A rearrangement was called productive if the CDR3 had no stop codons and remained in frame with V and J, and every other rearrangement was called non-productive. Following IMGT convention, CDR3 was defined as the stretch from the second conserved V-encoded cysteine up to the conserved J-encoded phenylalanine. In an earlier analysis of some 550 of the donors, sequences lacking an unambiguous match to a single V gene segment were excluded. In an earlier analysis of 450 to 750 of the donors, a V segment was called functional when productive rearrangements were above 56.7%, and segregating when the standard deviation between donors exceeded 5%. A statistical classification framework was built for diagnosing cytomegalovirus status from the catalog of TCR beta chain sequences. In a later analysis, V and J genes were assigned by comparing TCR nucleotide sequences against IMGT/GENE-DB human TR gene sequences. The TCRdist pipeline was used in a later analysis to assign CDR3 sequences and most-parsimonious VDJ recombination scenarios. In a later analysis, each TCR beta chain was defined by its CDR3 amino acid sequence together with its V-gene family, and reads lacking a unique V-gene family were excluded. A later analysis removed several hundred highly shared, low-generation-probability nucleotide sequences to deal with suspected cross-contamination and a sequencing artifact. For each public chain, a later analysis derived a clonal expansion index from normalized ranks of inferred template counts within each repertoire. Generation probabilities in a later analysis came from a VDJ recombination model fitted to out-of-frame rearrangements, and those results were checked against IGoR. Hypergeometric tests were used in a later analysis to score TCR-TCR, TCR-HLA and TCR-CMV co-occurrence, with a repertoire-size bias correction applied to the TCR pairs. False discovery rates were estimated in a later analysis by permuting HLA or CMV assignments 20 times. In a later analysis, co-occurring TCRs were grouped using DBSCAN, and TCRdist sequence similarity was added for clustering within HLA-allele-positive subsets. Co-occurrence clustering excluded repertoires with fewer than 30,000 or more than 120,000 public chains, plus five with anomalous nucleotide sharing. TCRdb's version of the immuneACCESS table is confined to in-frame rearrangements and falls short of the full clone set. An unresolved V gene accounts for under half of the shortfall where checked; the remainder is of unknown origin. V and J calls and clone size are given by that table; D and trimming were obtained from the DNA. The sample includes tens of thousands of clones, with about 80% observed a single time. In total, the top ten clones hold about 53% of the sample.

The germline V gene supplies CDR1 SGDLS and CDR2 YYNGEE. Counted from cysteine to phenylalanine, this CDR3 has 14 amino acids. The retained sequence is limited to the CDR3, 42 bases, with the frame set at the first base. Trimming accounts for 3 bases at V and 3 bases at J, while the number of junction bases matched to no gene is 1. The cohort consisted of 666 healthy bone marrow donors. At the time of sampling, every cohort member was nominally healthy, though immune exposures that went unrecorded were likely present. The donor was CMV seropositive and belonged to the group of about 290 seropositive cohort members. Every donor gave a peripheral blood sample, and the peripheral blood mononuclear cells from that sample were used for TCR beta sequencing. Genomic DNA extraction from the blood cell samples was performed with the Qiagen DNeasy Blood Extraction Kit.

The source material was PBMCs. The chain is made from TRBV9 and TRBJ2-2; 8 bases in the junction line up with TRBD2. The clonotype was recovered from a man aged 50-60 years in good health and CMV-seropositive. This receptor has the CDR3 CASSARGDTGELFF. The base sequence is TGTGCCAGCAGCGCGCGGGGGGACACCGGGGAGCTGTTTTTT. With all but the CDR3 taken from the reference TRBV9 and TRBJ2-2 genes, the full variable domain is: DSGVTQTPKHLITATGQRVTLRCSPRSGDLSVYWYQQSLDQGLQFLIQYYNGEERAKGNILERFSAQQFPDLHSELNLSSLELGDSALYFCASSARGDTGELFFGEGSRLTVL.